The rows below give T cell receptor beta chains drawn from one sample of a study of shared clonotypes between healthy human individuals. Profiled with immunoSEQ multiplex PCR; TCRdb holds only in-frame clones, not every one. The top ten hold about 1.8% of the sample, which has about 700,000 clones, roughly 70% seen once. Material for sequencing was memory CD4+ T cells sorted from blood. These TCRs come from a woman aged 30 to 39 in good health. Each CDR3 is given with its conserved first and last residue.

>15|TRBV5-4
CASSLEGTSLKTQYF
>13|TRBV6-4
CASRSGTGVGYTF
>13|TRBV7-6
CASGRLDQETQYF
>11|TRBV30
CAWSEGNGYTF
>17|TRBV28
CASSLRDGRGGANVLTF
>15|TRBV5-1
CASSSGLAGGNEQFF
>14|TRBV28
CASILQGAHAEQYF
>14|TRBV19
CASRSGPSGQPQHF
>14|TRBV5-1
CASSREGSSYEQYF
>13|TRBV5-1
CASSRAPNTEAFF
>16|TRBV19
CASLRRSGTDGNTIYF
>14|TRBV25-1
CAHTRTDDWYEQYF
>15|TRBV2
CASRGTVSGANVLTF
>14|TRBV5-1
CASSPGMAAGELFF
>14|TRBV28
CASSRTGTAYEQYF
>17|TRBV10-3
CAISESTRGRGTDTQYF